This TCR beta chain is from a study of human thymus T cells. Study observations and caveats: Apparent bias marked the V and J gene usage of thymic and blood repertoires.

As for this clone: Its antigen is as yet unknown.

Generated by immunoSEQ multiplex PCR, the TCRdb table keeps only in-frame clones and is missing some. The sample gives about 130,000 clones, around 94% of which show up once; 0.02% to 0.03% is in the top ten. Trimming pared 4 bases from V and 5 bases from J, leaving 12 bases between. The germline V gene encodes CDR1 MGHRA and CDR2 YSYEKL. The CDR3 covers 13 residues. From resections taken during corrective heart surgery, the thymus tissue was obtained. Donation came from healthy Finnish infants having corrective surgery for congenital heart defects. This chain connects TRBV4-1 to TRBJ2-7; D remains ambiguous. This receptor was taken from a boy under two years old with a congenital heart defect but otherwise immunologically healthy. The material sequenced was thymus tissue. CDR3 DNA: TGCGCCAGCAGCCGCAGGCTTGAGGACGAGCAGTACTTC. Encoded protein: CASSRRLEDEQYF.